Sequencing of this TCR beta chain was carried out in a study of T cells expressing NK-cell markers. Germline CDR1 is SQVTM and CDR2 is ANQGSEA. The CDR3 covers 12 residues. No DNA is given; TCRdb re-called the 5' RACE reads and lists each CDR3 protein once. The specimen's table records about 550,000 distinct CDR3 sequences. The specimen was blood T cells: a sorted CD56 or NKG2C T cell subset, CD4+ or CD8+ T cells, or bulk PBMC T cells (not recorded which). The chain has TRBV29-1 and TRBJ2-5. The sequence came from a man between 18 and 35 years old in good health. The CDR3: CSVEFDEETQYF.